This passage covers 2 T cell receptor beta chains from one sample sequenced in a study of human T cells and chemical hapten exposure. Noted time point: pre-sensitization, week 0. Treatment here: therapeutic diphenylcyclopropenone sensitization with weekly scalp DPC. TCRdb recomputed calls from the RACE reads with MiXCR, one row per CDR3 protein. The sample lists tens of thousands of distinct CDR3 sequences, less than 9% occurring once. The input for sequencing was whole blood, taken in connection with sensitization to the hapten diphenylcyclopropenone (DPC). Receptors were obtained from a woman between 50 and 59 years old with alopecia areata. Some clones in this sample may be carry-over from other donors' samples.

This clonotype came up a few times. V usage is TRBV7-2 and J usage is TRBJ2-3, with 9 bases identical to TRBD2. CDR3 length: 16 residues. Germline V gives CDR1 SGHTA, CDR2 FQGNSA. The V gene end was trimmed by 5 bases and the J gene end by 4 bases; junction bases not matched to a gene: 10. CDR3 amino acids: CASSQQGLALADTQYF. CDR3 DNA sequence: TGTGCCAGCAGCCAACAGGGACTAGCTTTGGCAGATACGCAGTATTTT.

The table lists this clonotype with many counts. The gene calls are TRBV15 and TRBJ1-6; a possible D gene is TRBD1 (6 bases). The CDR3 runs 15 residues. Germline V gene lookup returns CDR1 LNHNV and CDR2 YYDKDF (reference sequence). V lost 0 bases and J lost 5, with 8 bases in between. CDR3 loop: CATSRDHRDNSPLHF. In DNA form, the CDR3 reads TGTGCCACCAGCAGAGATCACAGGGATAATTCACCCCTCCACTTT.